The clone carrying this TCR beta chain came up a few times. Its antigen is undetermined. Trimming shortened V by 0 bases and J by 2 bases, and 16 bases separated the two germline ends. Germline-derived CDR1 and CDR2 are MNHEY and SVGAGI. This CDR3 spans 17 amino acids. The data belong to a study of human T cells and chemical hapten exposure. General study points: Among expanded TCRs, significantly more large CDR3 similarity clusters formed than among controls.

The time point: pre-sensitization, week 0. The treatment: therapeutic diphenylcyclopropenone sensitization with weekly scalp DPC. Patch tests were applied only after blood draws. Original methodology: Samples contained a median of approximately 100,000 TCRs, with a range of roughly 20,000 to 690,600. MiXCR, run by TCRdb on the RACE reads, gives a single entry per CDR3 protein. These V and J calls originate from TCRdb's pipeline instead of the authors' own analysis. The sample includes 150,000 to 200,000 distinct CDR3 sequences, about 31% of them seen just once. This clonotype was sampled from a woman aged 25 to 39 with alopecia areata. Some clones in this sample may be carry-over from other donors' samples. V is TRBV6-5 and J is TRBJ1-1; D gene uncertain. The sequencing used whole blood, collected in connection with sensitization to the hapten diphenylcyclopropenone (DPC). This CDR3 is CASSYSPRVRSNTEAFF. DNA of the CDR3: TGTGCCAGCAGTTACTCCCCCCGCGTCAGGTCTAACACTGAAGCTTTCTTT.